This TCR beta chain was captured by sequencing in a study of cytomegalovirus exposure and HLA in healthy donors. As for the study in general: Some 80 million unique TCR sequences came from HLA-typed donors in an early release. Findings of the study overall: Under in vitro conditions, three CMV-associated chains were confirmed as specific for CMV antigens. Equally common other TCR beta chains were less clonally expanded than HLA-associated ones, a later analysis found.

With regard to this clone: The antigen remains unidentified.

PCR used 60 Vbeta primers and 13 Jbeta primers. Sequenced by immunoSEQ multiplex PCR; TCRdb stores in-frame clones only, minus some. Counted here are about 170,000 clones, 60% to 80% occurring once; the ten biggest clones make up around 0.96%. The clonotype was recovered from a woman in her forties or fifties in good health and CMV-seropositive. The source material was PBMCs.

The chain's CDR3 is CASSLPTGLTDTQYF. The CDR3 coding sequence is TGTGCCAGCAGTTTACCCACAGGGCTCACAGATACGCAGTATTTT. The chain joins TRBV28 to TRBJ2-3; possible D gene TRBD1, 6 bases. V was shortened by 2 bases and J by 2 bases, with 11 bases between the two germline ends. CDR1 MDHEN and CDR2 SYDVKM come from the germline V gene. This CDR3 region has 15 residues.